This T cell receptor beta chain is from a study of blood T cell repertoires in COVID-19. Study as a whole: There were acute and convalescent COVID-19 samples, and they came from the United States, Italy and Spain. Nucleic acid was either cDNA or gDNA, and it came from T cells, B-cell-depleted T cells, or PBMCs.

V was trimmed by 5 bases and J by 3 bases, leaving 14 bases between them. The CDR3 is 14 amino acids. Germline values: CDR1 SGHAT, CDR2 FQNNGV. Authors' analysis steps: Scientists estimated how many nucleated cells there were by amplifying reference gene primers. Here immunoSEQ multiplex PCR was the method, and the copy in TCRdb shows in-frame clones only, minus some. Clone size and V and J calls were adopted from that table, with D and trimming inferred from the DNA. Of under 200,000 clones listed, more than 70% are singletons. The chain employs TRBV11-2 and TRBJ2-7, with D possibly being TRBD1 (6 bases). Sequenced material: peripheral blood. This clonotype was obtained from a man aged 18 to 29 with active or convalescent COVID-19. The CDR3 sequence is CASSPATGSYEQYF. For the CDR3, the DNA is TGTGCCAGCAGCCCAGCTACAGGGAGCTACGAGCAGTACTTC.